The next 17 T cell receptor beta chains were all read from a single sample in a study of T-cell memory formation after mild COVID-19. TCRdb re-called the 5' RACE reads with MiXCR, one entry per CDR3 protein. The sample consists of 130,000 to 150,000 distinct CDR3 sequences, 15% to 20% of them appearing once. The sequenced sample consisted of PBMCs or a T cell subset sorted from them (not recorded which). These TCRs come from an adult woman who had mild COVID-19 (a few samples of this study predate the infection). Cell type and time point are not known.

This clonotype has just a few counts. The chain links TRBV7-2 to TRBJ2-1, with 12 nucleotides matching TRBD2. The CDR3 spans 16 residues. Losses at the gene ends were 4 bases for V and 6 bases for J; bases not matched to a gene: 7. Germline-derived CDR1 and CDR2 are SGHTA and FQGNSA. The CDR3 coding sequence is TGTGCCAGCAGCTCCGTGACTAGCGGGGGCGGCAATGAGCAGTTCTTC. It codes for CASSSVTSGGGNEQFF.

V is TRBV12-3 or TRBV12-4 and J is TRBJ1-3; tentatively, D is TRBD1 (5 bases). This CDR3 region has 16 residues. V lost 2 bases, J lost 8 bases, and 19 bases lay in between. The CDR3 region is CASSLNGAGGPDTIYF. As DNA, the CDR3 is TGTGCCAGCAGTTTAAACGGGGCAGGAGGCCCAGACACCATATATTTT.

CDR3 residues: CSSRETSETQYF. The CDR3 region has the DNA TGCAGCTCCAGGGAGACGAGTGAGACCCAGTACTTC. The chain couples TRBV29-1 to TRBJ2-5; D is perhaps TRBD1 or TRBD2 (5 bases each). The V and J ends lost 8 bases and 5 bases respectively, with 15 bases between them. Germline CDR1 SQVTM, CDR2 ANQGSEA. The CDR3 spans 12 residues.

The chain has TRBV27 and TRBJ1-2, with a possible D match to TRBD1 (5 bases). The CDR3 extends over 13 amino acids. Germline V gene data show CDR1 as MNHEY and CDR2 as SMNVEV (reference sequence). Trimming shortened V by 5 bases and J by 8 bases, and 15 bases separated the two germline ends. CDR3 coding DNA: TGTGCCAGCAGTCTAACCGCTAACAGGGGCTACACCTTC. Encoded protein: CASSLTANRGYTF.

The chain employs TRBV5-1 and TRBJ1-2; unclear D gene. The germline V and J ends were trimmed by 1 base and 2 bases, with 6 bases remaining between them. Germline CDR1 is SGHRS and CDR2 is YFSETQ. This CDR3 is 13 amino acids long. The CDR3, as DNA: TGCGCCAGCAGCTTGACATTAAACTATGGCTACACCTTC. Amino acid sequence: CASSLTLNYGYTF. The full variable domain, completed using reference TRBV5-1 and TRBJ1-2, is KAGVTQTPRYLIKTRGQQVTLSCSPISGHRSVSWYQQTPGQGLQFLFEYFSETQRNKGNFPGRFSGRQFSNSRSEMNVSTLELGDSALYLCASSLTLNYGYTFGSGTRLTVV.

This clonotype was seen at least ten times. The genes are TRBV6-5 and TRBJ1-1, with no clear D. There are 13 residues in the CDR3. V lost 2 bases and J lost 11, with 15 bases in between. CDR1 and CDR2 (germline): MNHEY, SVGAGI. This CDR3 reads CASSYGRSDAAFF. The DNA of the CDR3 is TGTGCCAGCAGTTACGGACGAAGTGATGCGGCTTTCTTT.

The table lists this clonotype with a few counts. The chain employs TRBV11-3 and TRBJ1-1; D gene uncertain. The CDR3 spans 11 residues. Germline-derived CDR1 and CDR2 are SGHNT and YENEEA. The ends were cut back, 5 bases at V and 5 bases at J, with 6 bases in the middle. CDR3 coding DNA: TGTGCCAGCAGCAGGGCGACTGAAGCTTTCTTT. Translated, it gives CASSRATEAFF.

This clonotype was picked up a small number of times. This rearrangement joins TRBV12-3 or TRBV12-4 to TRBJ1-2, with a weak D call TRBD1 (6 bases). V lost 6 bases and J lost 2, with 19 bases in between. This CDR3 is built from 16 residues. The CDR3 region has the DNA TGTGCCAGCAGCCGACGTCTGCGGGACATCAACTATGGCTACACCTTC. This encodes CASSRRLRDINYGYTF.

The gene calls are TRBV5-1 and TRBJ2-6; TRBD1 might be the D (5 bases). Germline-derived CDR1 and CDR2 are SGHRS and YFSETQ. Trimming stripped 4 bases from V and 0 bases from J, with 20 bases between. The CDR3 runs 19 residues. CDR3 nucleotides: TGCGCCAGCAGCGTATATTCACCAGGGTTGAACTCTGGGGCCAACGTCCTGACTTTC. Encoded protein: CASSVYSPGLNSGANVLTF.

This clonotype was counted many times. The chain couples TRBV20-1 to TRBJ2-3; a possible D gene is TRBD1 (5 bases). Trimming cost V 5 bases and J 2 bases, with 14 bases left between them. This CDR3 is built from 14 residues. Germline CDR1 and CDR2: DFQATT and SNEGSKA (reference sequence). CDR3 sequence reads: CSAPTETFTDTQYF. DNA of the CDR3: TGCAGTGCTCCGACAGAGACTTTCACAGATACGCAGTATTTT.

This clonotype was counted a few times. The chain has TRBV2 and TRBJ2-1; D call uncertain. V dropped 1 base and J dropped 2 bases, with 9 bases sitting between them. This CDR3 is built from 15 residues. CDR1 is SNHLY and CDR2 is FYNNEI in the germline V gene. The CDR3 loop reads CASSEELAAYNEQFF. In DNA, the CDR3 is TGTGCCAGCAGTGAAGAGTTAGCAGCCTACAATGAGCAGTTCTTC.

The rearrangement links TRBV21-1 to TRBJ1-2. TRBV21-1 is flagged as a pseudogene. This CDR3 spans 14 amino acids. CDR3: CASVRRGWNYGYTF. The CDR3 DNA follows: TGTGCCAGCGTTAGGAGGGGCTGGAACTATGGCTACACCTTC.

The chain employs TRBV2 and TRBJ2-7; TRBD2 might be the D (6 bases). V was cut by 7 bases and J by 7 bases, with 20 bases left in between. From germline, CDR1 is SNHLY and CDR2 FYNNEI. The CDR3 length is 14 residues. CDR3 loop: CASMTGVIKGEQYF. The CDR3 DNA reads as TGTGCCAGCATGACGGGGGTGATTAAAGGAGAGCAGTACTTC.

V and J are TRBV5-1 and TRBJ1-6; D perhaps matches TRBD1 (5 bases). Germline V gene sequence: CDR1 SGHRS, CDR2 YFSETQ. The CDR3 contains 18 residues. Trimming took off 2 bases at V and 5 bases at J, with 20 bases between the two ends. The CDR3 DNA follows: TGCGCCAGCAGCTTTACTCAGACGGGGGGGTCTAATAATTCACCCCTCCACTTT. This encodes CASSFTQTGGSNNSPLHF. Using reference TRBV5-1 and TRBJ1-6 for the parts outside the CDR3, the full variable domain is KAGVTQTPRYLIKTRGQQVTLSCSPISGHRSVSWYQQTPGQGLQFLFEYFSETQRNKGNFPGRFSGRQFSNSRSEMNVSTLELGDSALYLCASSFTQTGGSNNSPLHFGNGTRLTVT.

The V call is TRBV7-8, the J call TRBJ2-3, with D possibly matching TRBD2 (5 bases). V lost 8 bases, J lost 0 bases, and 15 bases lay in between. This CDR3 has 15 residues. Germline V CDR1 and CDR2: SGHVS, FQNEAQ. In nucleotides, the CDR3 is TGTGCCAGCCATCCCGAGGGCCTTAGCACAGATACGCAGTATTTT. As protein: CASHPEGLSTDTQYF. The full variable domain, its missing parts supplied by reference TRBV7-8 and TRBJ2-3, is GAGVSQSPRYKVAKRGQDVALRCDPISGHVSLFWYQQALGQGPEFLTYFQNEAQLDKSGLPSDRFFAERPEGSVSTLKIQRTQQEDSAVYLCASHPEGLSTDTQYFGPGTRLTVL.

This clonotype was observed a handful of times. The chain combines TRBV12-3 or TRBV12-4 with TRBJ1-2, with D unclear. The CDR3 spans 15 residues. V was trimmed by 3 bases and J by 0 bases, leaving 11 bases between them. CDR3 DNA: TGTGCCAGCAGTTTGTGGCAGATCTCTAACTATGGCTACACCTTC. Translation gives CASSLWQISNYGYTF.

The V and J genes are TRBV15 and TRBJ2-2; tentatively, D is TRBD1 or TRBD2 (6 bases each). From germline, CDR1 is LNHNV and CDR2 YYDKDF (reference sequence). CDR3 size: 15 residues. The ends were cut back, 4 bases at V and 1 base at J, with 10 bases in the middle. The CDR3 bases are TGTGCCACCAGCACCAGGGGAGGGAACACCGGGGAGCTGTTTTTT. As protein: CATSTRGGNTGELFF.